This T cell receptor (beta chain) derives from a study of post-analysis software for immune sequencing data. Overall study findings and caveats: F measure clustering grouped samples strongly by preparation batch. Higher frequency in patients than in controls was seen for roughly five TRBV segments, with TRBV5-6, TRBV5-1 and TRBV20-1 among them. Diversity measured as normalized Chao1 was significantly lower in multiple sclerosis patients than in controls.

Sequencing libraries made from TCR beta cDNA carried unique molecular identifiers. Once about 0.95 to 10 million T cells were used, a few hundred thousand cDNA molecules resulted. A single record per CDR3 protein comes from TCRdb applying MiXCR to the PCR reads. In the table there are some 700,000 distinct CDR3 sequences, 55% to 60% of which are singletons. CDR3 length: 15 residues. J gave up 4 bases and V 4 bases, and 9 bases lay outside the gene matches. The germline CDR1 and CDR2 sequences are SNHLY and FYNNEI. This clonotype has a handful of counts. Its antigen is not identified. The clonotype was recovered from a girl aged 2 to 9 with multiple sclerosis. The chain couples TRBV2 to TRBJ1-2, with 7 bases aligning to TRBD1. Source material: blood. The CDR3 bases are TGTGCCAGCAGTGCTCGGCAGGGGGTCATCTATGGCTACACCTTC. Amino acids: CASSARQGVIYGYTF.